This T cell receptor (beta chain) stems from a study of human T cells and chemical hapten exposure. Library preparation tagged each individual cDNA molecule with a unique molecular identifier. TCRdb fed the RACE reads into MiXCR, producing one record per CDR3 protein. The sample holds around 120,000 distinct CDR3 sequences, 13% seen once. Noted time point: pre-sensitization, week 0. Treatment in this sample: therapeutic diphenylcyclopropenone sensitization with weekly scalp DPC. Trimming took 4 bases from V and 3 from J; bases not matched to a gene: 4. Germline CDR1 and CDR2: DFQATT and SNEGSKA (reference sequence). The CDR3 is 14 amino acids.

Sequences were derived from whole blood, sampled in connection with sensitization to the hapten diphenylcyclopropenone (DPC). The rearrangement joins TRBV20-1 to TRBJ2-7; TRBD2 agrees at 12 bases. The sequence was obtained from a young woman with alopecia areata. Some clones in this sample may be carry-over from other donors' samples. The CDR3 protein is CSANVLAGGYEQYF. CDR3 DNA sequence: TGCAGTGCTAACGTACTAGCGGGGGGCTACGAGCAGTACTTC.